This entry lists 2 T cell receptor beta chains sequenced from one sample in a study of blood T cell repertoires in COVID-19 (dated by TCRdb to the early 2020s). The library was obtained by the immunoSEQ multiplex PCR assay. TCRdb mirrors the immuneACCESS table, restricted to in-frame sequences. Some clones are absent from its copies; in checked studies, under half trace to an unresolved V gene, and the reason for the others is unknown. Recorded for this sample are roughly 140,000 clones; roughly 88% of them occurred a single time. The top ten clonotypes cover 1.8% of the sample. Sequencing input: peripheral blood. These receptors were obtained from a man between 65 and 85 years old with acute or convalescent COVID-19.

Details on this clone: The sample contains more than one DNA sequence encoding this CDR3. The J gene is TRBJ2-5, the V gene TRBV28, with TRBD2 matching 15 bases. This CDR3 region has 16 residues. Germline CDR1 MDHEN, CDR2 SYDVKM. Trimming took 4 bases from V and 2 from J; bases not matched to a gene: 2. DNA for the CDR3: TGTGCCAGCAGTTGGGGGACTAGCGGGGGGCAAGAGACCCAGTACTTC. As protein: CASSWGTSGGQETQYF.

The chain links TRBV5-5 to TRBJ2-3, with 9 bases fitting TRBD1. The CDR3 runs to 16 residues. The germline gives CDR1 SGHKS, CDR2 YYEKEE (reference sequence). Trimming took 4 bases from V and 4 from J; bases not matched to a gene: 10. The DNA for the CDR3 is TGTGCCAGCAGCGCTGGACAGGGGAGGTCGGCAGATACGCAGTATTTT. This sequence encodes CASSAGQGRSADTQYF.